A selection of T cell receptor beta chains follows, all from one sample in a study of T cells after posttransplantation cyclophosphamide. The method was immunoSEQ multiplex PCR; TCRdb's version includes in-frame clones alone and lacks a portion of them. Observed in the sample are some 50,000 clones, none of them singletons. The sample comprised PBMCs. Every receptor here comes from a middle-aged man in good health, CMV-negative, and a related stem cell transplant donor. The CDR3 runs from the conserved cysteine through the conserved F or W. A D gene is named only where the DNA matches it firmly. Where a row states a size, it is once, few, many or the class of an expanded clone; other rows omit it.

TRBD2 | TRBJ2-7 | many | TRBV7-3 | CASSLGLAGARQYF | TGTGCCAGCAGCTTGGGACTAGCGGGAGCAAGGCAGTACTTC
. | TRBJ1-6 | many | TRBV4-3 | CASSQERFGDSSSYNSPLHF | TGCGCCAGCAGCCAAGAGAGGTTTGGGGACTCGAGCTCCTATAATTCACCCCTCCACTTT
. | TRBJ2-3 | many | TRBV19 | CASTRDSRLTDTQYF | TGTGCCAGTACCCGGGACTCCCGCCTCACAGATACGCAGTATTTT
TRBD1 | TRBJ2-7 | few | TRBV27 | CASQESGGPSYEQYF | TGTGCCAGTCAGGAATCAGGGGGCCCTTCCTACGAGCAGTACTTC
TRBD1 | TRBJ2-5 | many | TRBV4-1 | CASSEGQGRETQYF | TGCGCCAGCAGCGAGGGACAGGGGCGAGAGACCCAGTACTTC
. | TRBJ1-2 | many | TRBV29-1 | CSVASGPYRGYTF | TGCAGCGTTGCCTCAGGGCCCTACCGGGGCTACACCTTC
. | TRBJ1-2 | few | TRBV6-5 | CASSGRQVNYTF | TGTGCCAGCAGTGGAAGACAGGTTAACTACACCTTC
TRBD1 | TRBJ2-7 | many | TRBV7-9 | CASSLQGATNSYEQYF | TGTGCCAGCAGCTTGCAGGGGGCCACGAACTCCTACGAGCAGTACTTC
TRBD1 | TRBJ2-2 | many | TRBV28 | CASRSTGVQSGELFF | TGTGCCAGCAGGTCGACAGGGGTTCAATCCGGGGAGCTGTTTTTT
. | TRBJ2-1 | many | TRBV19 | CASSLRELHNEQFF | TGTGCCAGTAGTTTGAGGGAGCTCCACAATGAGCAGTTCTTC
TRBD2 | TRBJ2-1 | . | TRBV5-5 | CASSLAGGPIGNEQFF | TGTGCCAGCAGTTTAGCGGGAGGGCCTATTGGGAATGAGCAGTTCTTC
. | TRBJ2-3 | many | TRBV9 | CASSGEGTDTQYF | TGTGCCAGCAGCGGGGAGGGCACAGATACGCAGTATTTT
. | TRBJ2-3 | many | TRBV7-8 | CASSFARTPSTDTQYF | TGTGCCAGCAGCTTCGCAAGGACTCCTAGCACAGATACGCAGTATTTT
. | TRBJ1-2 | many | TRBV7-9 | CASTPGQLYGYTF | TGTGCCAGCACTCCAGGACAGCTCTATGGCTACACCTTC
TRBD1 | TRBJ2-2 | many | TRBV6-6 | CASQQGARQNTGELFF | TGTGCCAGCCAACAGGGGGCGCGGCAGAACACCGGGGAGCTGTTTTTT
TRBD2 | TRBJ2-2 | many | TRBV5-4 | CASSLGGGSTGELFF | TGTGCCAGCAGCTTGGGTGGCGGGAGCACCGGGGAGCTGTTTTTT
. | TRBJ2-5 | many | TRBV27 | CASSFDRSYQETQYF | TGTGCCAGCAGTTTTGACAGGTCGTACCAAGAGACCCAGTACTTC
. | TRBJ1-1 | many | TRBV10-3 | CAISEEENTEAFF | TGTGCCATCAGTGAAGAGGAGAACACTGAAGCTTTCTTT
TRBD2 | TRBJ2-1 | many | TRBV4-2 | CASSPLAGVNEQFF | TGTGCCAGCAGCCCATTAGCGGGAGTAAATGAGCAGTTCTTC
TRBD1 | TRBJ2-1 | many | TRBV5-8 | CASSLKGMGQVMSEQFF | TGTGCCAGCAGCTTGAAGGGGATGGGACAGGTAATGAGTGAGCAGTTCTTC
. | TRBJ2-5 | many | TRBV11-1 | CASSFLRSSTGETQYF | TGTGCCAGCAGCTTCCTCAGGTCTTCAACGGGGGAGACCCAGTACTTC
. | TRBJ2-7 | few | TRBV9 | CASSVGPWESSYEQYF | TGTGCCAGCAGCGTAGGTCCGTGGGAGAGCTCCTACGAGCAGTACTTC
. | TRBJ1-4 | many | TRBV4-3 | CASSQSPGYRTVNEKLFF | TGCGCCAGCAGCCAAAGCCCAGGGTATAGGACAGTCAATGAAAAACTGTTTTTT
TRBD1 | TRBJ1-2 | many | TRBV19 | CASSTRTGVKAYGYTF | TGTGCCAGTAGTACCCGAACAGGGGTGAAGGCCTATGGCTACACCTTC
. | TRBJ2-2 | many | TRBV28 | CASSSLRQVGSGELFF | TGTGCCAGCAGTTCCCTTAGACAGGTGGGGAGCGGGGAGCTGTTTTTT
. | TRBJ2-7 | many | TRBV7-6 | CASSLAGVYEQYF | TGTGCCAGCAGCTTAGCAGGGGTCTACGAGCAGTACTTC
TRBD1 | TRBJ2-3 | many | TRBV7-9 | CASSIGTVLRDTQYF | TGTGCCAGCAGCATCGGGACAGTTCTCAGAGATACGCAGTATTTT
. | TRBJ2-1 | many | TRBV9 | CASSLQDKTYNEQFF | TGTGCCAGCAGCCTGCAAGACAAAACCTACAATGAGCAGTTCTTC
. | TRBJ1-6 | . | TRBV19 | CASSILSPGDSPLHF | TGTGCCAGTAGTATATTAAGCCCGGGTGATTCACCCCTCCACTTT
. | TRBJ2-5 | many | TRBV14 | CASSQAPGGETQYF | TGTGCCAGCAGCCAAGCCCCCGGGGGAGAGACCCAGTACTTC
. | TRBJ1-1 | many | TRBV5-5 | CASSLYFLDRDAEAFF | TGTGCCAGCAGCTTGTATTTTCTTGACAGAGACGCTGAAGCTTTCTTT